This TCR beta chain was retrieved from a study of cytomegalovirus exposure and HLA in healthy donors. Whole-study results and caveats: Most TCR sequences were rare, but some public TCRs occurred in many donors. Some V segments, including TRBV6-2 and TRBV6-3, were excluded as indistinguishable.

This clone was observed a handful of times. Antigen: not known. CDR1 MNHEY and CDR2 SVGAGI come from the germline V gene. This CDR3 spans 15 amino acids. The V and J ends lost 5 bases and 2 bases respectively, with 15 bases between them. 13 Jbeta primers and 60 Vbeta primers were used for the PCR. Profiled with immunoSEQ multiplex PCR; TCRdb holds only in-frame clones, not every one. The sample records 90,000 to 130,000 clones, roughly 70% being singletons. Despite likely unrecorded immune exposures, the donors were nominally healthy at the time of sampling. This TCR was recovered from a woman aged 30 to 39 in good health and CMV-seronegative. The chain recombines TRBV6-5 with TRBJ1-1, with D uncertain. Sequencing used PBMCs. The CDR3 bases are TGTGCCAGCAGTCCGCGACCCAGCGGAAACACTGAAGCTTTCTTT. Residues: CASSPRPSGNTEAFF.